Sequencing of this TCR beta chain was carried out in a study of shared clonotypes between healthy human individuals. Study-level results: For naive CD4 cells, approximately 5% of clonotypes were shared across a handful of donors. Sampling included only blood; tissue repertoires likely differ.

On this clone: The antigen is unknown.

The CDR3 totals 13 residues. Trimming stripped 6 bases from V and 3 bases from J, with 12 bases between. Germline V gives CDR1 ENHRY, CDR2 SYGVKD. The assay was immunoSEQ multiplex PCR, and TCRdb's table has in-frame clones only and misses some. Of a few million clones in the sample, around 90% were seen once. Sequences were obtained from naive CD4+ T cells sorted from blood. Subset here: CD45RA+ positively selected. The sequence came from a man aged 18 to 30 in good health. V usage is TRBV10-3 and J usage is TRBJ2-7; D might be TRBD1 (6 bases). Here the CDR3 reads CAISLDRIYEQYF. The CDR3 bases are TGTGCCATCAGCCTGGACAGAATCTACGAGCAGTACTTC.